This entry describes one T cell receptor (beta chain). The data were produced by immunoSEQ multiplex PCR, yet TCRdb's version contains in-frame clones alone and is incomplete. The sample has 200,000 to 250,000 clones, more than 70% seen once; the top ten hold around 2.9%. Per germline, CDR1 MNHEY and CDR2 SVGAGI. Trimming took 2 bases from V and 2 from J, leaving 6 bases between them. The CDR3 spans 13 residues. The data belong to a study of blood T cell repertoires in COVID-19. The chain links TRBV6-5 to TRBJ2-5; D unresolved. Sample: peripheral blood. The receptor comes from a woman aged 60-75 years with acute or convalescent COVID-19. The CDR3 coding sequence is TGTGCCAGCAGTTACGGCATTCAAGAGACCCAGTACTTC. It specifies CASSYGIQETQYF.